The T cell receptor beta chain under discussion was sequenced for a study of a mutant IDH1 vaccine in newly diagnosed glioma. Study at large: Previous treatment comprised radiotherapy, temozolomide, or both, mostly both.

A note on this clone: The antigen is unknown.

The CDR3 loop spans 15 amino acids. V gave up 4 bases and J gave up 2 bases, with 13 bases separating them. The germline V gene has CDR1 MNHEY and CDR2 SVGAGI. Study results and limitations: Detectable vaccine-induced immune responses arose in over 90% of patients.

The data were produced by immunoSEQ multiplex PCR, yet TCRdb's version contains in-frame clones alone and is incomplete. This sample carries about 82,000 clones, roughly 85% of them seen once, and the ten largest clones take roughly 2.2%. Time point described: week 23, last vaccination. The investigators gave 300 ug of mutant IDH1 20-mer peptide in each vaccine dose, together with topical imiquimod. Source: PBMCs, taken from a glioma patient whose treatment included an IDH1 peptide vaccine. This TCR was recovered from a man aged 25-40 years with glioma. Some clones in this sample may be carry-over from other donors' samples. This chain uses TRBV6-5 with TRBJ2-3, with D possibly TRBD2 on 6 matching bases. For the CDR3, the DNA is TGTGCCAGCAGTTTCGGAGGGGCGACCACAGATACGCAGTATTTT. This encodes CASSFGGATTDTQYF.